The 18 T cell receptor beta chains given below trace back to one sample, sequenced in a study of T cells in Graves' hyperthyroidism and ophthalmopathy. RNA transcripts yielded amplified TCR beta CDR3 regions. The TCR CDR3 was amplified in a first-round RT-PCR using the HTBI primer set. Via MiXCR, TCRdb re-called the multiplex PCR reads, giving one row per CDR3 protein. The table shows approximately 560,000 distinct CDR3 sequences, with more than 15% occurring only once. Sequencing was performed on blood. These receptors came from a young woman with Graves' hyperthyroidism.

This sequence joins TRBV28 and TRBJ1-1; the D is unclear. The germline CDR1 and CDR2 sequences are MDHEN and SYDVKM. The CDR3 spans 15 residues. The V end lost 6 bases, the J end lost 0 bases, and 14 bases lay between the germline ends. The CDR3 DNA reads as TGTGCCAGCAGCACTGTGAGAAGGGTGAACACTGAAGCTTTCTTT. It translates to CASSTVRRVNTEAFF.

This clonotype was recorded at least ten times. The chain is built from TRBV12-3 or TRBV12-4 and TRBJ2-2, with D tentatively TRBD1 (6 bases). CDR3 length equals 15 residues. Trimming removed 1 base from V and 4 bases from J, with 10 bases in between. Here the CDR3 DNA reads TGTGCCAGCAGTTTAGGGGGGCCGGGCACCGGGGAGCTGTTTTTT. Translating gives CASSLGGPGTGELFF.

The table lists this clonotype with many counts. The chain is built from TRBV12-3 or TRBV12-4 and TRBJ2-4; D possibly matches TRBD1 or TRBD2 (5 bases each). The CDR3 totals 17 residues. V was trimmed by 2 bases and J by 2 bases, leaving 16 bases between them. Here the CDR3 DNA reads TGTGCCAGCAGTTTAATAAGGGGTGGGACCTCCAAAAACATTCAGTACTTC. It translates to CASSLIRGGTSKNIQYF.

This clonotype was recorded at least ten times. This chain's CDR3 is CASSESFGDNEDTGELFF. DNA of the CDR3: TGTGCCAGCAGTGAAAGTTTTGGGGACAATGAGGACACCGGGGAGCTGTTTTTT. The rearrangement joins TRBV6-1 to TRBJ2-2, with a possible D match to TRBD1 (6 bases). The germline V gene has CDR1 MNHNS and CDR2 SASEGT. Trimming left V 2 bases short and J 3 bases short, with 19 bases between. The CDR3 loop spans 18 amino acids.

The rearrangement links TRBV19 to TRBJ1-1, with a weak D call TRBD1 (5 bases). Looked up from germline, CDR1 is LNHDA and CDR2 is SQIVND (reference sequence). Deletions cut 5 bases from V and 3 bases from J, with 13 bases between. The CDR3 has 14 amino acids. As DNA, the CDR3 is TGTGCCAGTAGTTTCAGGGCTGGAGACACTGAAGCTTTCTTT. It yields the protein CASSFRAGDTEAFF.

The chain combines TRBV6-2 or TRBV6-3 with TRBJ2-1; D unresolved. The germline V gene has CDR1 MNHEY and CDR2 SVGEGT. Trimming cost V 6 bases and J 0 bases, with 12 bases left between them. The CDR3 length is 15 residues. This CDR3 reads CASRRGTNSYNEQFF. As DNA, the CDR3 is TGTGCCAGCAGACGAGGAACTAACTCCTACAATGAGCAGTTCTTC.

Ten or more counts support this clonotype. This chain uses TRBV10-3 with TRBJ2-5; D remains unclear. CDR1 is ENHRY, CDR2 SYGVKD, per germline. Trimming took 3 bases from V and 5 from J, leaving 10 bases between them. This CDR3 comprises 13 residues. CDR3 sequence: CAISDRYMETQYF. The CDR3 region has the DNA TGTGCCATCAGTGACAGGTATATGGAGACCCAGTACTTC.

V gene TRBV5-1 combines with J gene TRBJ1-5; 7 nucleotides agree with TRBD1. The CDR3 is 15 residues long. The J segment lost 6 bases and the V segment lost 0 bases, leaving 6 bases of the junction unmatched. Germline CDR1 reads SGHRS; CDR2 reads YFSETQ. The CDR3 loop is CASSLAGTVGQPQHF. DNA of the CDR3: TGCGCCAGCAGCTTGGCCGGGACAGTAGGTCAGCCCCAGCATTTT.

Ten or more counts support this clonotype. The V call is TRBV10-1, the J call TRBJ2-3; 13 bases are a match to TRBD2. The CDR3 covers 16 residues. From germline, CDR1 is WNHNN and CDR2 SYGVQD (reference sequence). Trimming cost V 5 bases and J 2 bases; bases outside gene matches: 4. This chain's CDR3 is CASSPLAGGITDTQYF. CDR3 sequence (DNA): TGCGCCAGCAGTCCACTAGCGGGAGGGATCACAGATACGCAGTATTTT.

V usage is TRBV30 and J usage is TRBJ2-7; D is possibly TRBD1 (6 bases). The germline V and J ends were trimmed by 2 bases and 9 bases, with 17 bases remaining between them. CDR3 length: 13 residues. Germline V gives CDR1 GTSNPN, CDR2 SVGIG (reference sequence). This CDR3 reads CAWSSQGGSAQYF. As DNA, the CDR3 is TGTGCCTGGAGTTCACAGGGTGGATCTGCGCAGTACTTC. Drawing the rest from reference TRBV30 and TRBJ2-7, the complete variable domain is SQTIHQWPATLVQPVGSPLSLECTVEGTSNPNLYWYRQAAGRGLQLLFYSVGIGQISSEVPQNLSASRPQDRQFILSSKKLLLSDSGFYLCAWSSQGGSAQYFGPGTRLTVT.

This clonotype came up a few times. At one end the junction does not follow the germline gene, possibly because of a read error. The chain has TRBV6-2 or TRBV6-3 and TRBJ2-7, with 13 bases aligning to TRBD2. Germline CDR1 and CDR2: MNHEY and SVGEGT. The CDR3 is 15 residues long. The CDR3 loop reads CASSRGLAGAYERYF. The CDR3, as DNA: TGTGCCAGCAGTAGAGGACTAGCGGGAGCCTACGAGCGGTACTTC.

This clonotype was seen at least ten times. The chain is built from TRBV20-1 and TRBJ2-3; D unresolved. The germline gives CDR1 DFQATT, CDR2 SNEGSKA (reference sequence). V lost 4 bases and J 4 bases, leaving 12 bases between the germline ends. CDR3 length: 13 residues. The CDR3 region is CSANPSVADTQYF. CDR3 in DNA: TGCAGTGCTAACCCCTCCGTGGCAGATACGCAGTATTTT.

This clonotype was observed many times. An end of the junction differs from the germline gene, which may be a read error. The chain has TRBV5-1 and TRBJ1-1; D unclear. The CDR3 consists of 13 residues. Germline V gene sequence: CDR1 SGHRS, CDR2 YFSETQ. The CDR3 coding sequence is TGTGCCAGCAGTCTTACACTGAACACTGAAGCTTTCTTT. It is translated as CASSLTLNTEAFF.

This clonotype has a count of ten or more. The V call is TRBV11-2, the J call TRBJ2-3, with TRBD2 identical over 7 bases. The trim removed 5 bases at V and 8 bases at J, leaving 16 bases unmatched. CDR1 SGHAT and CDR2 FQNNGV come from the germline V gene. The CDR3 loop spans 16 amino acids. Here the CDR3 DNA reads TGTGCCAGCAGCCCCCAGGGTAGCGCCCCGGGAGGTACGCAGTATTTT. Translating it yields CASSPQGSAPGGTQYF.

In its sample, this clonotype was seen many times. The chain combines TRBV27 with TRBJ1-1, with TRBD1 matching over 10 bases. The CDR3 extends over 15 amino acids. V lost 5 bases, J lost 1 base, and 4 bases stayed unmatched. Germline values: CDR1 MNHEY, CDR2 SMNVEV (reference sequence). CDR3 loop: CASSPWDRGNTEAFF. The CDR3 DNA sequence: TGTGCCAGCAGTCCGTGGGACAGGGGGAACACTGAAGCTTTCTTT.

The table lists this clonotype with a few counts. The chain uses TRBV28 and TRBJ2-7, with 10 positions matching TRBD1. The CDR3 sequence is 15 residues long. Germline CDR1 is MDHEN and CDR2 is SYDVKM. J gave up 3 bases and V 6 bases, and 8 bases lay outside the gene matches. The CDR3 DNA is TGTGCCAGCAGGCCGGGACAGGGGATGGGCTACGAGCAGTACTTC. Translating gives CASRPGQGMGYEQYF.

This clonotype occurred many times. V gene TRBV20-1 combines with J gene TRBJ2-1, with TRBD1 as a possible D gene (5 bases). The CDR3 has 12 residues. The ends were cut back, 2 bases at V and 6 bases at J, with 8 bases in the middle. Germline values: CDR1 DFQATT, CDR2 SNEGSKA (reference sequence). The CDR3 DNA reads TGCAGTGCTAGAACAGGATTCAATGAGCAGTTCTTC. The encoded protein is CSARTGFNEQFF.

A remark on this clonotype: A junction boundary mismatches the germline segment, possibly from a read error. This chain connects TRBV20-1 to TRBJ2-4; TRBD1 is a possible D gene (5 bases). Germline V lookup: CDR1 DFQATT, CDR2 SNEGSKA (reference sequence). The CDR3 sequence is 16 residues long. The DNA of the CDR3 is TGCAGTGCCGCCGGACAATCTTCCGAGACCAAAAACGTTCAGTACTTC. Translating it yields CSAAGQSSETKNVQYF.